This entry features one T cell receptor beta chain sequence. Its antigen is unknown. This entry comes from a study of T cell responses to AZD1222 COVID-19 vaccine. Sequenced by immunoSEQ multiplex PCR; TCRdb stores in-frame clones only, minus some. Of about 140,000 clones listed, just under 95% are singletons. This CDR3 region has 13 residues. CDR1 and CDR2 from the germline V gene are SGHTA and FQGNSA. The V and J ends lost 4 bases and 1 base respectively, with 7 bases between them. Overall study results and limits: Of spike-specific TCRs, nearly half reportedly target regions left unmutated in variants. Spike-specific TCR breadth and depth grew following two AZD1222 doses. Without day 14 samples, only post-peak T cell repertoires were studied. In a largely white British group with more females than males, clonal diversity was possibly underestimated.

Material: peripheral blood, obtained after recovery from COVID-19. The source of this sequence is an adult who had recovered from COVID-19. The rearrangement joins TRBV7-2 to TRBJ2-5; unclear D gene. The CDR3 loop is CASSSDLQETQYF. The CDR3 bases are TGTGCCAGCAGCTCGGACCTCCAAGAGACCCAGTACTTC.